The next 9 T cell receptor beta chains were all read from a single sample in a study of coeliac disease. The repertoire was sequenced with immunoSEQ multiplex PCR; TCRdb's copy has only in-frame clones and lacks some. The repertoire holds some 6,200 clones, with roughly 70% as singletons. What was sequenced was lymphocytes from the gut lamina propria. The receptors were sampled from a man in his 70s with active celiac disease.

CDR3 in DNA: TGTGCCAGCAGTCACGGACAGACTTACCTCTCTGGGGCCAACGTCCTGACTTTC. Its protein is CASSHGQTYLSGANVLTF. This sequence joins TRBV28 and TRBJ2-6; tentatively, D is TRBD1 (6 bases). Deletions cut 5 bases from V and 0 bases from J, with 17 bases between. The CDR3 spans 18 residues. Germline V gene data show CDR1 as MDHEN and CDR2 as SYDVKM.

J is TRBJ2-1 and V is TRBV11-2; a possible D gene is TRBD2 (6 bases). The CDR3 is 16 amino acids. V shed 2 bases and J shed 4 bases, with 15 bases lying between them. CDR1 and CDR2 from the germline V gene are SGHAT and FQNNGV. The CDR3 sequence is CASSLLPPSAYNEQFF. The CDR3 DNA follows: TGTGCCAGCAGCTTACTCCCCCCTAGCGCATACAATGAGCAGTTCTTC. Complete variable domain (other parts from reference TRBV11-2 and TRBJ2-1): EAGVAQSPRYKIIEKRQSVAFWCNPISGHATLYWYQQILGQGPKLLIQFQNNGVVDDSQLPKDRFSAERLKGVDSTLKIQPAKLEDSAVYLCASSLLPPSAYNEQFFGPGTRLTVL.

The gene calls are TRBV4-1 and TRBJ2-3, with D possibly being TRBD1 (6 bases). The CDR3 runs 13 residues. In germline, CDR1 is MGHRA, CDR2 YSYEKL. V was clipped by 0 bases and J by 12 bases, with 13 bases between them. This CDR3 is CASSQERTARQYF. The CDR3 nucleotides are TGCGCCAGCAGCCAAGAAAGGACAGCCAGACAGTATTTT.

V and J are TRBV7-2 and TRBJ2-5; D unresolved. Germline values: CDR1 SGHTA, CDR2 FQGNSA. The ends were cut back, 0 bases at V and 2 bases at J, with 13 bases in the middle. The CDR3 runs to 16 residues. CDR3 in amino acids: CASSLAFRGFQETQYF. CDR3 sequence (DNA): TGTGCCAGCAGCTTAGCTTTTCGAGGATTTCAAGAGACCCAGTACTTC.

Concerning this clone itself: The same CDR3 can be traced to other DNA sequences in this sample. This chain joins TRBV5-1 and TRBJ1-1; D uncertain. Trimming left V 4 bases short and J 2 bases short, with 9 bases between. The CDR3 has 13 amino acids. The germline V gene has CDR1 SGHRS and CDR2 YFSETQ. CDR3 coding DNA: TGCGCCAGCAGCCTAGTCGTAAACACTGAAGCTTTCTTT. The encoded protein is CASSLVVNTEAFF.

The CDR3, as DNA: TGCGCCAGCAGCTGGAGGACAGGGTTTACTGAAGCTTTCTTT. Amino acids: CASSWRTGFTEAFF. The chain combines TRBV5-1 with TRBJ1-1; TRBD1 aligns across 8 bases. Germline V gene data show CDR1 as SGHRS and CDR2 as YFSETQ. J gave up 5 bases and V 3 bases, and 6 bases lay outside the gene matches. The CDR3 totals 14 residues. Looking up the rest from reference TRBV5-1 and TRBJ1-1 gives the full variable domain: KAGVTQTPRYLIKTRGQQVTLSCSPISGHRSVSWYQQTPGQGLQFLFEYFSETQRNKGNFPGRFSGRQFSNSRSEMNVSTLELGDSALYLCASSWRTGFTEAFFGQGTRLTVV.

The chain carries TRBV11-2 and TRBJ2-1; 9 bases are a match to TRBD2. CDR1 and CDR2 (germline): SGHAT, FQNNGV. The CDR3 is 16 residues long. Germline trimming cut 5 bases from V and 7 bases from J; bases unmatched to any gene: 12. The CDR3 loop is CASSVIAGASTNEQFF. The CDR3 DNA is TGTGCCAGCAGCGTCATAGCGGGGGCCTCTACAAATGAGCAGTTCTTC.

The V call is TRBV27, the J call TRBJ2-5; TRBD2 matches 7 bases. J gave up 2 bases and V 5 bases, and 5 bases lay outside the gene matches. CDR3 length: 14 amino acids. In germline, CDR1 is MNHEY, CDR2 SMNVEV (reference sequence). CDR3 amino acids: CASSIREGQETQYF. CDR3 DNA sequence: TGTGCCAGCAGTATTAGGGAGGGGCAAGAGACCCAGTACTTC.

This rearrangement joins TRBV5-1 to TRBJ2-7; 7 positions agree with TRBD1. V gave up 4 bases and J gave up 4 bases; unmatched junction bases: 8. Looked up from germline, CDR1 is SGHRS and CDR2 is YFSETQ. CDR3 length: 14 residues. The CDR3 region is CASSMGTAEYEQYF. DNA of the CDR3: TGCGCCAGCAGCATGGGGACAGCGGAGTACGAGCAGTACTTC.